A selection of T cell receptor beta chains follows, all from one sample in a study of Ad26.COV2.S vaccination and SARS-CoV-2 variants. The repertoire was sequenced with immunoSEQ multiplex PCR; TCRdb's copy has only in-frame clones and lacks some. Found here are about 97,000 clones, around three quarters of them singletons; the top ten hold about 18%. The specimen was peripheral blood, collected after recovery from COVID-19. These receptors were obtained from a human donor who had recovered from COVID-19. CDR3s include the opening cysteine and the closing phenylalanine or tryptophan. Fields, in order: V gene, clone size, D gene, J gene, CDR3 DNA, CDR3 protein. The D gene is left open where the match is weak. Not all rows give a size; the values are once, few, many and, for expanded clones, a class.

>TRBV5-5|few|-|TRBJ1-5
TGTGCCAGCAGCGAGACCGGGACACTCTACAATCAGCCCCAGCATTTT
CASSETGTLYNQPQHF
>TRBV18|once|TRBD2|TRBJ2-2
TGTGCCAGCTCACCAGATTCCCAGCGGGGGGGCGCCGGGGAGCTGTTTTTT
CASSPDSQRGGAGELFF
>TRBV10-3|-|TRBD1|TRBJ1-5
TGTGCCATCAGTGGCGACAGGGTTGATCAGCCCCAGCATTTT
CAISGDRVDQPQHF
>TRBV19|-|-|TRBJ1-4
TGTGCCAGCCGGGATTATGAAAAACTGTTTTTT
CASRDYEKLFF
>TRBV10-3|-|-|TRBJ1-6
TGTGCCATCAGTGATGGGGGATCACCCCTCCACTTT
CAISDGGSPLHF
>TRBV7-9|-|-|TRBJ2-4
TGTGCCAGCAGCTTAGGGGCCAAAAACATTCAGTACTTC
CASSLGAKNIQYF
>TRBV18|-|-|TRBJ1-2
TGTGCCAGCTCACAGGGACACGACTATGGCTACACCTTC
CASSQGHDYGYTF
>TRBV7-3|-|-|TRBJ2-3
TGTGCCAGCAGCTTAGGGGGCAATACGCAGTATTTT
CASSLGGNTQYF
>TRBV3-1/TRBV3-2|-|TRBD2|TRBJ2-2
TGTGCCAGCAGCCATGGCGGGGGGCAAACCGGGGAGCTGTTTTTT
CASSHGGGQTGELFF
>TRBV6-5|-|-|TRBJ1-5
TGTGCCAGCAGCGACTCAGTGAGCAATCAGCCCCAGCATTTT
CASSDSVSNQPQHF
>TRBV5-1|-|-|TRBJ2-7
TGCGCCAGCAGCGTGTCAGGACCGGGAACCTACGAGCAGTACTTC
CASSVSGPGTYEQYF
>TRBV27|once|TRBD1|TRBJ2-7
TGTGCCAGCAGTTTATTGCCGGGACAGACCTACGAGCAGTACTTC
CASSLLPGQTYEQYF
>TRBV11-1|-|-|TRBJ1-3
TGTGCCAGCAGCTTATGGACGGCCGGGGGCACCATATATTTT
CASSLWTAGGTIYF
>TRBV28|-|-|TRBJ1-2
TGTGCCAGCAGCCGTAGATTCGGGGGGGAGGGCTACACCTTC
CASSRRFGGEGYTF
>TRBV3-1/TRBV3-2|-|-|TRBJ1-3
TGTGCCAGCAGCCAAGTTCCCCGACTGCCCGGAAACACCATATATTTT
CASSQVPRLPGNTIYF
>TRBV6-5|-|-|TRBJ1-1
TGTGCCAGCAGTTACTCGATCCGGGTCCCCACTGAAGCTTTCTTT
CASSYSIRVPTEAFF
>TRBV7-9|-|-|TRBJ2-5
TGTGCCAGCAGCTCCGGCGAGGGGGGGGACCAGAGTCAAGAGACCCAGTACTTC
CASSSGEGGDQSQETQYF
>TRBV24-1|-|-|TRBJ2-3
TGTGCCACCAGGGGGGGGCGGGGCACAGATACGCAGTATTTT
CATRGGRGTDTQYF
>TRBV11-2|once|TRBD1|TRBJ2-7
TGTGCCAGCAGCTTAGATGCGGGACAGGGACCCTACGAGCAGTACTTC
CASSLDAGQGPYEQYF
>TRBV6-5|-|TRBD1|TRBJ1-2
TGTGCCAGCAAGGCAAACAGGGGGCTTAACTATGGCTACACCTTC
CASKANRGLNYGYTF
>TRBV15|-|-|TRBJ1-6
TGTGCCACCAGCCTCAGGGAGGGTAGTTCACCCCTCCACTTT
CATSLREGSSPLHF
>TRBV5-1|-|-|TRBJ2-4
TGCGCCAGCAGCCAAAGCCCTGGGGGCAACATTCAGTACTTC
CASSQSPGGNIQYF
>TRBV7-2|-|-|TRBJ1-1
TGTGCCAGCAGCTTAGTTTTACCGGGGGGCCCCATGAACACTGAAGCTTTCTTT
CASSLVLPGGPMNTEAFF
>TRBV7-2|-|-|TRBJ2-1
TGTGCCAGCAGCTTAGGGGCTACCCAGGAAAATTACAATGAGCAGTTCTTC
CASSLGATQENYNEQFF
>TRBV5-5|-|-|TRBJ2-7
TGTGCCAGCAGCTTGGGGAGCAGGGCCGACGAGCAGTACTTC
CASSLGSRADEQYF
>TRBV27|few|-|TRBJ1-2
TGTGCCAGCAAAGGGGGGGCGGGGGGCTACACCTTC
CASKGGAGGYTF
>TRBV27|-|-|TRBJ1-1
TGTGCCAGCACCCGGGTGCCGTTGCAGGGAAACACTGAAGCTTTCTTT
CASTRVPLQGNTEAFF
>TRBV23-1|-|TRBD1|TRBJ1-4
TGCGCCAGCACAATGATGGGGGCCAGGGGGTTCCTGTTTGGACCCGCAACTAATGAAAAACTGTTTTTT
CASTMMGARGFLFGPATNEKLFF
>TRBV5-6|few|-|TRBJ1-3
TGTGCCAGCAGTACAGGACAGCGGCGGGGAAACACCATATATTTT
CASSTGQRRGNTIYF
>TRBV6-5|-|-|TRBJ1-3
TGTGCCAGCAGTTACTCCCTCAGCTCTGGAAACACCATATATTTT
CASSYSLSSGNTIYF
>TRBV27|-|-|TRBJ2-2
TGTGCCAGCAGCGTGCCCTACACCGGGGAGCTGTTTTTT
CASSVPYTGELFF
>TRBV6-5|-|-|TRBJ2-1
TGTGCCAGCGGGCGGACGGGGAAGTCGGAGCAGTTCTTC
CASGRTGKSEQFF
>TRBV12-3/TRBV12-4|-|-|TRBJ1-1
TGTGCCAGCAGTTTTTGGGAGCCCACTGAAGCTTTCTTT
CASSFWEPTEAFF
>TRBV12-3/TRBV12-4|-|-|TRBJ1-1
TGTGCCAGCAGTTTGACGGGGTTCACTGAAGCTTTCTTT
CASSLTGFTEAFF
>TRBV3-1/TRBV3-2|few|TRBD1|TRBJ2-1
TGTGCCAGCAGGGGACAGGGGGCCTTTGTGGAGCAGTTCTTC
CASRGQGAFVEQFF
>TRBV6-5|-|-|TRBJ1-1
TGTGCCAGCATCTTCCTCTCGGGGGAGAACACTGAAGCTTTCTTT
CASIFLSGENTEAFF
>TRBV3-1/TRBV3-2|-|TRBD2|TRBJ2-1
TGTGCCAGCAGCCAAGGGGCTAGCGGGGATCGTTATGAGCAGTTCTTC
CASSQGASGDRYEQFF